This T cell receptor (beta chain) stems from a study of T-cell memory formation after mild COVID-19. In the study overall: Largely donor-specific TCR clusters were found. Findings and caveats of the study: Clones that contracted from day 15 to 85 had balanced CD4/CD8; later expanders were CD4+ biased. That cross-reactive memory joined was suggested by some responding clones appearing in pre-infection memory.

This CDR3 is built from 14 residues. From germline, CDR1 is MGHRA and CDR2 YSYEKL. The V end was cut by 6 bases, the J end by 3 bases, with 14 bases between. TCRdb fed the 5' RACE reads into MiXCR, producing one record per CDR3 protein. There are 180,000 or so distinct CDR3 sequences in the sample; roughly 10% occur only once, and approximately 3.8% lies in the top ten. Concerning this clonotype: What it binds is unknown.

V gene TRBV4-1 combines with J gene TRBJ1-1; D gene uncertain. The sequenced sample was PBMCs or a T cell subset sorted from them (not recorded which). The clonotype originates from a man aged 18 to 35 who had mild COVID-19 (a few samples of this study predate the infection). Cell type and time point are not known. CDR3 DNA sequence: TGCGCCAGCAGACTTTCGGACGTGGACACTGAAGCTTTCTTT. Protein product: CASRLSDVDTEAFF.